The clone carrying this T cell receptor (beta chain) came up a few times. The data are from a study of cytomegalovirus exposure and HLA in healthy donors. Study-wide context: Of all 400 or so donors who were genotyped, roughly 83% belonged to the Caucasian-associated ancestry cluster.

PCR involved 60 Vbeta and 13 Jbeta primers. The repertoire was sequenced with immunoSEQ multiplex PCR; TCRdb's copy has only in-frame clones and lacks some. The table includes some 120,000 clones, around 77% detected once. CDR3 length equals 18 residues. The V gene's germline CDR1 is SGHVS and CDR2 FNYEAQ. V gave up 0 bases and J gave up 4 bases; unmatched junction bases: 10. The J gene is TRBJ2-1, the V gene TRBV7-6, with 9 positions matching TRBD2. Sequenced: PBMCs. The origin of this receptor is a woman in her thirties or forties in good health and CMV-seropositive. For the CDR3, the DNA is TGTGCCAGCAGCTTAGCCCAAAGACTAGCGGAGCGATACAATGAGCAGTTCTTC. Translation: CASSLAQRLAERYNEQFF.